This T cell receptor beta chain is drawn from a study of T cells after somatic rescue of genetic block (dated by TCRdb to 2019 to 2021). The study in broad terms: What the study looked at was long-term robustness, specifically in a T-cell system that came about through somatic rescue of a genetic block in T-cell development.

Library generation was performed with the immunoSEQ multiplex PCR assay. As stored in TCRdb, this immuneACCESS dataset retains in-frame rearrangements with V and J assigned. A fraction of the clones does not appear; measured against another copy, unresolved V genes explain less than half of the discrepancy, and the remainder lacks a known reason. The sample contains 60,000 to 90,000 clones, approximately 90% of them found a single time. The top ten hold 2.8% of the sample. On this clone: Its antigen is currently not known. Base qualities are not recorded, but no much larger clone differs from it by a single base.

The sequenced sample was peripheral blood mononuclear cells (PBMCs). This receptor was taken from a man aged 25-40 years.

The nucleotide sequence reads TGTGCCAGCACCCCCCTCCGACAGGGTGGAAACACCATATATTTT. Its translation reads: CASTPLRQGGNTIYF. The rearranged chain carries TRBV7-9 and TRBJ1-3; 7 nucleotides in the junction match TRBD1. Counted from cysteine to phenylalanine, this CDR3 has 15 amino acids. Only the CDR3 DNA stays, 45 bases, in frame from base 1. The germline V gene (reference sequence) gives CDR1 as SEHNR and CDR2 as FQNEAQ. Trimming leaves V shorter by 7 bases and J shorter by 3 bases, with the junction holding 9 bases beyond the gene matches. This CDR3, with the reference TRBV7-9 and TRBJ1-3 proteins standing in past its ends, gives the full variable domain DTGVSQNPRHKITKRGQNVTFRCDPISEHNRLYWYRQTLGQGPEFLTYFQNEAQLEKSRLLSDRFSAERPKGSFSTLEIQRTEQGDSAMYLCASTPLRQGGNTIYFGEGSWLTVV.